These 18 T cell receptor beta chains were all obtained from the same sample, sequenced in a study of cytomegalovirus exposure and HLA in healthy donors listed by TCRdb under 2017. Receptor amplification or capture employed the immunoSEQ multiplex PCR assay. TCRdb obtained this table from immuneACCESS and retained in-frame rearrangements with V and J assigned. These tables miss some clones; where compared with another copy, unresolved V genes account for less than half of the shortfall, and the remainder is unexplained. The sample contains more than 300,000 clones, roughly 85% of them found a single time. The ten largest clonotypes hold approximately 0.86% of the sample. The sequencing sample was made of PBMCs. Receptor source: a woman under 30 in good health and CMV-seronegative.

The chain combines TRBV7-8 with TRBJ2-7; D not resolved. V gave up 5 bases and J gave up 2 bases, with 10 bases separating them. The CDR3 runs 13 residues. Germline CDR1 is SGHVS and CDR2 is FQNEAQ. The DNA for the CDR3 is TGTGCCAGCAGCGGCGGTGGTACCTACGAGCAGTACTTC. Translation: CASSGGGTYEQYF.

This chain joins TRBV19 and TRBJ1-6; D remains ambiguous. The length of the CDR3 is 13 residues. The germline V gene encodes CDR1 LNHDA and CDR2 SQIVND (reference sequence). With 7 bases removed from V and 8 bases from J, the gap between germline ends came to 12 bases. Here the CDR3 reads CASTRGWDSPLHF. The CDR3 DNA follows: TGTGCCAGTACCCGGGGATGGGATTCACCCCTCCACTTT.

V and J are TRBV28 and TRBJ2-5; tentatively, D is TRBD1 (5 bases). This CDR3 has 17 residues. V lost 2 bases and J 2 bases, leaving 18 bases between the germline ends. Germline V gene data show CDR1 as MDHEN and CDR2 as SYDVKM. As DNA, the CDR3 is TGTGCCAGCAGTTTAATGCAGGGCAGGAAGCTACAAGAGACCCAGTACTTC. It encodes CASSLMQGRKLQETQYF.

The rearrangement uses TRBV19 and TRBJ2-1, with a tentative D call TRBD2 (6 bases). There are 13 residues in the CDR3. Germline CDR1 reads LNHDA; CDR2 reads SQIVND (reference sequence). Between the trimmed V and J ends, which lost 9 bases and 5 bases, there was a span of 14 bases. CDR3 protein: CARYIRRDNEQFF. CDR3 coding DNA: TGTGCCAGATACATCAGGAGGGACAATGAGCAGTTCTTC.

The V and J genes are TRBV6-6 and TRBJ1-2; TRBD1 matches at 7 bases. Germline V gene data show CDR1 as MNHNY and CDR2 as SVGAGI (reference sequence). The CDR3 extends over 14 amino acids. Losses at the gene ends were 7 bases for V and 5 bases for J; bases not matched to a gene: 10. The CDR3 loop reads CASIPGQNNYGYTF. Here the CDR3 DNA reads TGTGCCAGCATCCCGGGACAGAACAATTATGGCTACACCTTC.

J is TRBJ1-6 and V is TRBV7-9, with unresolved D. Deletions cut 2 bases from V and 3 bases from J, with 5 bases between. Per the germline V gene, CDR1 is SEHNR and CDR2 is FQNEAQ (reference sequence). The CDR3 length is 14 residues. The CDR3 loop is CASSLSDYNSPLHF. The CDR3 DNA follows: TGTGCCAGCAGCTTAAGCGACTATAATTCACCCCTCCACTTT.

This chain connects TRBV5-6 to TRBJ2-3, with 12 bases identical to TRBD2. V was pared by 4 bases and J by 0 bases, with 6 bases of the junction left unmatched. The CDR3 length is 17 residues. Germline loops: CDR1 SGHDT, CDR2 YYEEEE. The CDR3 sequence is CASSTRTSGASTDTQYF. In DNA form, the CDR3 reads TGTGCCAGCAGCACACGGACTAGCGGGGCTAGCACAGATACGCAGTATTTT. The full variable domain, with the rest looked up from reference TRBV5-6 and TRBJ2-3, is DAGVTQSPTHLIKTRGQQVTLRCSPKSGHDTVSWYQQALGQGPQFIFQYYEEEERQRGNFPDRFSGHQFPNYSSELNVNALLLGDSALYLCASSTRTSGASTDTQYFGPGTRLTVL.

This clone was detected a few times. This chain uses TRBV27 with TRBJ1-5; D is uncertain. Trimming left V 3 bases short and J 7 bases short, with 22 bases between. The CDR3 spans 17 residues. The germline CDR1 and CDR2 sequences are MNHEY and SMNVEV (reference sequence). The CDR3 reads CASSFYGVGKFQQPQHF. The CDR3 DNA sequence: TGTGCCAGCAGTTTCTACGGGGTGGGGAAATTTCAGCAGCCCCAGCATTTT.

The chain combines TRBV7-3 with TRBJ2-1, with a weak D call TRBD1 (5 bases). V shed 4 bases and J shed 8 bases, with 9 bases lying between them. Germline CDR1 and CDR2: SGHTA and FQGTGA. The length of the CDR3 is 12 residues. CDR3: CASSSRDDEQFF. DNA for the CDR3: TGTGCCAGCAGCTCCAGGGATGATGAGCAGTTCTTC.

This sequence joins TRBV21-1 and TRBJ2-1; the listed D gene, TRBD2, was not tested against the DNA. TRBV21-1 is a documented pseudogene. The CDR3 is 16 amino acids. CDR3 DNA sequence: TGTGCCAGCAGCAAAGGAGAAGGACTAGATATCGATGAGCAGTTCTTC. Its protein product is CASSKGEGLDIDEQFF.

The chain joins TRBV7-3 to TRBJ2-1, with TRBD1 identical over 7 bases. Trimming removed 5 bases from V and 6 bases from J; junction bases left unmatched: 10. The germline gives CDR1 SGHTA, CDR2 FQGTGA. The CDR3 spans 15 residues. This CDR3 is CASSRGQPLSNEQFF. CDR3 coding DNA: TGTGCCAGCAGCCGGGGACAGCCTCTAAGCAATGAGCAGTTCTTC.

The chain recombines TRBV28 with TRBJ2-1; D might be TRBD2 (5 bases). The germline V and J ends were trimmed by 8 bases and 10 bases, with 15 bases remaining between them. The V gene's germline CDR1 is MDHEN and CDR2 SYDVKM. The CDR3 contains 12 residues. CDR3 DNA: TGTGCCAGCGCCTTAGCGTTGGCCGAGCAGTTCTTC. As protein: CASALALAEQFF. The variable domain in full, with the rest retrieved from reference TRBV28 and TRBJ2-1, is DVKVTQSSRYLVKRTGEKVFLECVQDMDHENMFWYRQDPGLGLRLIYFSYDVKMKEKGDIPEGYSVSREKKERFSLILESASTNQTSMYLCASALALAEQFFGPGTRLTVL.

This clone was counted only a few times. The V call is TRBV6-1, the J call TRBJ1-2, with 11 positions matching TRBD1. Germline V gene lookup returns CDR1 MNHNS and CDR2 SASEGT. The CDR3 runs to 15 residues. J was trimmed by 3 bases and V by 1 base; bases with no gene match: 1. DNA for the CDR3: TGTGCCAGCAGTGAAGGGACAGGGGGCTACTATGGCTACACCTTC. Translating gives CASSEGTGGYYGYTF.

J is TRBJ2-7 and V is TRBV7-3, with TRBD2 matching over 9 bases. V lost 2 bases, J lost 6 bases, and 17 bases stayed unmatched. Germline CDR1 reads SGHTA; CDR2 reads FQGTGA. This CDR3 has 18 residues. In nucleotides, the CDR3 is TGTGCCAGCAGCTTATGGGTGGCGGGAGGGCCCTTTCGCAGCGAGCAGTACTTC. Its protein is CASSLWVAGGPFRSEQYF.

CDR3 DNA sequence: TGTGCCAGCAGCATATCTAGCGGGAGCTTGGGAGATACGCAGTATTTT. Translated, it gives CASSISSGSLGDTQYF. The chain carries TRBV7-9 and TRBJ2-3; TRBD2 aligns across 10 bases. The germline V gene has CDR1 SEHNR and CDR2 FQNEAQ (reference sequence). The length of the CDR3 is 16 residues. The V and J ends lost 5 bases and 5 bases, in that order; junction bases with no gene match: 10.

The chain carries TRBV5-6 and TRBJ2-7; 7 positions agree with TRBD1. The germline V gene encodes CDR1 SGHDT and CDR2 YYEEEE. CDR3 length equals 14 residues. Trimming cost V 4 bases and J 3 bases; bases outside gene matches: 7. The CDR3 here is CASSHGQAGYEQYF. As DNA, the CDR3 is TGTGCCAGCAGCCATGGACAGGCCGGCTACGAGCAGTACTTC. Together with reference TRBV5-6 and TRBJ2-7, the CDR3 gives the full variable domain: DAGVTQSPTHLIKTRGQQVTLRCSPKSGHDTVSWYQQALGQGPQFIFQYYEEEERQRGNFPDRFSGHQFPNYSSELNVNALLLGDSALYLCASSHGQAGYEQYFGPGTRLTVT.

This clone was detected only a few times. The rearrangement joins TRBV6-1 to TRBJ1-1; tentative D call: TRBD1 (6 bases). Germline assignment: CDR1 MNHNS and CDR2 SASEGT. The CDR3 runs 14 residues. Trimming stripped 2 bases from V and 6 bases from J, with 13 bases between. The CDR3 coding sequence is TGTGCCAGCAGTGAAAACAGGGAAATGCCTGAAGCTTTCTTT. It translates to CASSENREMPEAFF.

The J gene is TRBJ1-1, the V gene TRBV4-1, with TRBD1 as a possible D gene (6 bases). Trimming shortened V by 3 bases and J by 1 base, and 9 bases separated the two germline ends. The CDR3 is 14 residues long. Germline CDR1 reads MGHRA; CDR2 reads YSYEKL. The CDR3 DNA is TGCGCCAGCAGCCACAGGGGCCCGAACACTGAAGCTTTCTTT. This translates into CASSHRGPNTEAFF.